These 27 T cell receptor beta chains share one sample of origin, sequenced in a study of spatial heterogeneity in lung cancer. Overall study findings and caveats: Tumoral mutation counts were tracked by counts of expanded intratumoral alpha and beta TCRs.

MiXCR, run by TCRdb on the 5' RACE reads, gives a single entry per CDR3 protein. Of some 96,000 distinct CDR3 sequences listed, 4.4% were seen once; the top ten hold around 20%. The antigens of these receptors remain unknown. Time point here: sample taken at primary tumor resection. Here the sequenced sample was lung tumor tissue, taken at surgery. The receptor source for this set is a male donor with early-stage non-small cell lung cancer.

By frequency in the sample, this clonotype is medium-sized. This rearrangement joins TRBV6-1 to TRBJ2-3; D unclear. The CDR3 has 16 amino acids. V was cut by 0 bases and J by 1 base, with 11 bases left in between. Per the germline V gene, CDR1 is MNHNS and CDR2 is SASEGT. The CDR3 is CASSEAPLLGTDTQYF. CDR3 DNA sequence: TGTGCCAGCAGTGAAGCCCCTCTTCTTGGCACAGATACGCAGTATTTT.

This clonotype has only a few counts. The CDR3 coding sequence is TGCGCCAGCAGCCAAAGGACTAGCGGTAATCTAAACGGCAATGAGCAGTTCTTC. Amino acids: CASSQRTSGNLNGNEQFF. The rearrangement joins TRBV4-1 to TRBJ2-1; 10 nucleotides line up with TRBD2. The CDR3 sequence is 18 residues long. Looked up from germline, CDR1 is MGHRA and CDR2 is YSYEKL. The V and J ends lost 2 bases and 6 bases, in that order; junction bases with no gene match: 13.

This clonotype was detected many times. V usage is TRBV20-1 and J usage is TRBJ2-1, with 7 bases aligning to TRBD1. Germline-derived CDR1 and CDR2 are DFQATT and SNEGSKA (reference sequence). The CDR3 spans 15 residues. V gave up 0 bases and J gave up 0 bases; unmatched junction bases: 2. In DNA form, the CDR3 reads TGCAGTGCTAGAGACGACAGGGTCTCCTACAATGAGCAGTTCTTC. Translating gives CSARDDRVSYNEQFF.

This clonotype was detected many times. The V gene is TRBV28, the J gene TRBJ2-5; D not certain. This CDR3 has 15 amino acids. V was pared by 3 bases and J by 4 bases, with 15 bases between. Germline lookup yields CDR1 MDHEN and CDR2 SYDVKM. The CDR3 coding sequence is TGTGCCAGCAGTTTTGGTCCGGAGCCGCGAGAGACCCAGTACTTC. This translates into CASSFGPEPRETQYF.

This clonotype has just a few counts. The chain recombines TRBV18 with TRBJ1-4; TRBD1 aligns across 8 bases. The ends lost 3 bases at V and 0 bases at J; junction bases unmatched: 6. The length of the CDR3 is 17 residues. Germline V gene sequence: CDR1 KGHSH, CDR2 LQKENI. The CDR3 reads CASSPFTGGATNEKLFF. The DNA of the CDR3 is TGTGCCAGCTCACCGTTCACAGGGGGAGCAACTAATGAAAAACTGTTTTTT.

In DNA, the CDR3 is TGCGCCAGCAGCCAAGATATCGAGCAAGCGTCCTACAATGAGCAGTTCTTC. Protein sequence: CASSQDIEQASYNEQFF. This chain connects TRBV4-1 to TRBJ2-1; D is undetermined. The CDR3 has 17 residues. CDR1 is MGHRA and CDR2 is YSYEKL in the germline V gene. Deletions cut 0 bases from V and 1 base from J, with 13 bases between.

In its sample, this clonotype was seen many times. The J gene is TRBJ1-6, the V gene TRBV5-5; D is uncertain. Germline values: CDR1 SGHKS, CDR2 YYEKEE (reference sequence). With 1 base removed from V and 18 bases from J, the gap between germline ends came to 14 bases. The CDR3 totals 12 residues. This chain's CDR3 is CASSLYGPPDHF. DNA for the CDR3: TGTGCCAGCAGCTTGTACGGACCCCCGGACCACTTT.

DNA of the CDR3: TGTGCCAGTAGTTTTCACCGGGACAGGGTCGCTCAGCCCCAGCATTTT. Its protein product is CASSFHRDRVAQPQHF. The rearrangement uses TRBV19 and TRBJ1-5, with 9 bases that match TRBD1. The CDR3 contains 16 residues. V was pared by 5 bases and J by 6 bases, with 11 bases of the junction left unmatched. CDR1 is LNHDA and CDR2 is SQIVND in the germline V gene (reference sequence). Based on the CDR3 plus reference TRBV19 and TRBJ1-5, the full variable domain is DGGITQSPKYLFRKEGQNVTLSCEQNLNHDAMYWYRQDPGQGLRLIYYSQIVNDFQKGDIAEGYSVSREKKESFPLTVTSAQKNPTAFYLCASSFHRDRVAQPQHFGDGTRLSIL.

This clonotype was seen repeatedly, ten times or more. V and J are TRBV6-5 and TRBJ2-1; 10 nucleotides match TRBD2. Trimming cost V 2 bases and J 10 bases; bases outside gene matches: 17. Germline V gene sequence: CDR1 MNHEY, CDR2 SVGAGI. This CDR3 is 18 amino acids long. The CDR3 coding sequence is TGTGCCAGCAGTTACGAAGGAGCCGGGCTAGCGGGAGTTCCCGAGCAGTTCTTC. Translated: CASSYEGAGLAGVPEQFF.

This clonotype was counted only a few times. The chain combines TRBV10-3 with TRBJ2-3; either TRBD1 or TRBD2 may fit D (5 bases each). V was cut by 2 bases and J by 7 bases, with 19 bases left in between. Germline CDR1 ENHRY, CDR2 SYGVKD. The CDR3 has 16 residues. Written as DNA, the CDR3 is TGTGCCATCAGTGAGCCGGGGACCGACGCGGACAATACGCAGTATTTT. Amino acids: CAISEPGTDADNTQYF.

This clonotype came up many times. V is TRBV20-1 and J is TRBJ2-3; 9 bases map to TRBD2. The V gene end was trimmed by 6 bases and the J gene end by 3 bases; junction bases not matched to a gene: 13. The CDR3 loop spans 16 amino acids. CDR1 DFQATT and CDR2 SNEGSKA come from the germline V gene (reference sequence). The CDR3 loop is CSAPLAGVIGTDTQYF. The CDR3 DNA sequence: TGCAGTGCGCCGTTAGCGGGAGTTATCGGGACAGATACGCAGTATTTT.

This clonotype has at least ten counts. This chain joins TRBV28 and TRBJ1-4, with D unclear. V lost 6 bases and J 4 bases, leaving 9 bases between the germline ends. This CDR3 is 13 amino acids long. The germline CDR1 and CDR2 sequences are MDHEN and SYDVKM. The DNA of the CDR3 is TGTGCCAGCAGCTACAGCGTTAATGAAAAACTGTTTTTT. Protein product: CASSYSVNEKLFF.

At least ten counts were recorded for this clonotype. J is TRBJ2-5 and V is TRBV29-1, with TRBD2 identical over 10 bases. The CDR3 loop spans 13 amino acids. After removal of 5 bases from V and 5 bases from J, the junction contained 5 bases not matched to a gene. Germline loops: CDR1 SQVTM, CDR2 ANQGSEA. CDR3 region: CSVSGRAGETQYF. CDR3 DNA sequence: TGCAGCGTTAGCGGGAGGGCCGGGGAGACCCAGTACTTC.

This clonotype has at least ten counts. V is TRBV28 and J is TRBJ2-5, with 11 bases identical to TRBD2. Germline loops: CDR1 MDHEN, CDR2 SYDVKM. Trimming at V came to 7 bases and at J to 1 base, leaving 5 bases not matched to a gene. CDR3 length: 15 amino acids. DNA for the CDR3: TGTGCCAGCACCACGACTAGCGGGGTCCAAGAGACCCAGTACTTC. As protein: CASTTTSGVQETQYF. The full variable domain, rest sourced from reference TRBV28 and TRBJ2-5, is DVKVTQSSRYLVKRTGEKVFLECVQDMDHENMFWYRQDPGLGLRLIYFSYDVKMKEKGDIPEGYSVSREKKERFSLILESASTNQTSMYLCASTTTSGVQETQYFGPGTRLLVL.

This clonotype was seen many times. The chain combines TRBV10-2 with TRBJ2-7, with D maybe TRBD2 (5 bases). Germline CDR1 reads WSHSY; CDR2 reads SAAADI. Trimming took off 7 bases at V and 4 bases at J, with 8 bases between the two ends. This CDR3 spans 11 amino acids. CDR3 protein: CASNRGYEQYF. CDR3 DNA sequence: TGCGCCAGCAACCGCGGGTACGAGCAGTACTTC.

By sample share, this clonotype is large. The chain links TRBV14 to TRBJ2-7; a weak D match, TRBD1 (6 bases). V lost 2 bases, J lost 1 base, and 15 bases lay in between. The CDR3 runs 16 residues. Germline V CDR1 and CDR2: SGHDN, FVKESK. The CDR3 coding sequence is TGTGCCAGCAGCCAACGAACAGGGCCCGGGTCCTACGAGCAGTACTTC. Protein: CASSQRTGPGSYEQYF.

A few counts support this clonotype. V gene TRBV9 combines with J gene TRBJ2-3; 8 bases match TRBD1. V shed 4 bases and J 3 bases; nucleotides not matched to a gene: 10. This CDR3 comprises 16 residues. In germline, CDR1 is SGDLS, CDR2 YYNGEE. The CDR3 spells CASSLGQGHLTDTQYF. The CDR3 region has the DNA TGTGCCAGCAGCCTAGGACAGGGACATTTGACAGATACGCAGTATTTT.

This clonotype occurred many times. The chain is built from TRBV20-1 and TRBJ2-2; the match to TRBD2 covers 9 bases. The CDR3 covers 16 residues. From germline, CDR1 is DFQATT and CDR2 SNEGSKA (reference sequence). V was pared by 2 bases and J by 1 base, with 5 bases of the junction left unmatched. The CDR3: CSARYSTSGNTGELFF. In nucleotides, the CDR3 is TGCAGTGCTAGATACTCGACTAGCGGGAACACCGGGGAGCTGTTTTTT.

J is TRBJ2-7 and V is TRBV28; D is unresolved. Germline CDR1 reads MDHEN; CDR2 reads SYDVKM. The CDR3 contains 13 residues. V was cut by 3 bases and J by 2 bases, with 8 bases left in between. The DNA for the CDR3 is TGTGCCAGCAGTTTCCTGGAGACCTACGAGCAGTACTTC. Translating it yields CASSFLETYEQYF.

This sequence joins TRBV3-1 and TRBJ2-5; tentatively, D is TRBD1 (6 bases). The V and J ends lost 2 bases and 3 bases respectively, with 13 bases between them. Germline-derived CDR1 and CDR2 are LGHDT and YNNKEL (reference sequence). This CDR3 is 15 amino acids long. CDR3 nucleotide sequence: TGTGCCAGCAGCCAAACCCAGGGGCGAAAAGAGACCCAGTACTTC. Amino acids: CASSQTQGRKETQYF.

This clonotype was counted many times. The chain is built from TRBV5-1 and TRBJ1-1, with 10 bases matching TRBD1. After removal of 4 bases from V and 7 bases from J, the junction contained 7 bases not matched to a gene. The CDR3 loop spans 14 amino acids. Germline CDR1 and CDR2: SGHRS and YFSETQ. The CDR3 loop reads CASSKGQGNDEAFF. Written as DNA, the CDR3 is TGCGCCAGCAGCAAGGGACAGGGGAACGATGAAGCTTTCTTT.

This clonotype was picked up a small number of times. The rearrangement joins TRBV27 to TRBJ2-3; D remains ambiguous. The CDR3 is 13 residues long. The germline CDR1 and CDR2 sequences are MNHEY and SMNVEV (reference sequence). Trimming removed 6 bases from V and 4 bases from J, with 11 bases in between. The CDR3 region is CASSLWAPDTQYF. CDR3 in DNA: TGTGCCAGCAGCCTGTGGGCTCCAGATACGCAGTATTTT.

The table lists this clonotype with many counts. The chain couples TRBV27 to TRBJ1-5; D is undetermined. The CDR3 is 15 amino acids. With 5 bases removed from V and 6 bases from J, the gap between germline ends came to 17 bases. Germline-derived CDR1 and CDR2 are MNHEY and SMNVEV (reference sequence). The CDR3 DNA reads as TGTGCCAGCAGTAGAAAGGGCCAGGATGCTCAGCCCCAGCATTTT. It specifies CASSRKGQDAQPQHF.

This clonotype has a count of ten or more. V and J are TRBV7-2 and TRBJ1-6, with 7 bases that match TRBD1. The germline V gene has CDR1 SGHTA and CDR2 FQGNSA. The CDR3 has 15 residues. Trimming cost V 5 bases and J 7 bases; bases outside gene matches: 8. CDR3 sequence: CASSRAGTENSPLHF. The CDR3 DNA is TGTGCCAGCAGCCGCGCCGGGACAGAGAATTCACCCCTCCACTTT.

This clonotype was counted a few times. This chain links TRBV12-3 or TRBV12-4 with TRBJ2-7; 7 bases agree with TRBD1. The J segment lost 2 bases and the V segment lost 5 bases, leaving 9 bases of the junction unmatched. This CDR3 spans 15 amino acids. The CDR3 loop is CASSDNRGETYEQYF. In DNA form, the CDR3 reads TGTGCCAGCAGTGACAACAGGGGAGAGACCTACGAGCAGTACTTC.

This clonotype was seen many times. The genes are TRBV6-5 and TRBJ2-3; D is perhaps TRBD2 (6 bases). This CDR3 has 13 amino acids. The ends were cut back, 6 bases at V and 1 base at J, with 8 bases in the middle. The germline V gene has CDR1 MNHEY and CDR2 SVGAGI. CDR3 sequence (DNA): TGTGCCAGCAGCCCTAGCGGCACAGATACGCAGTATTTT. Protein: CASSPSGTDTQYF.

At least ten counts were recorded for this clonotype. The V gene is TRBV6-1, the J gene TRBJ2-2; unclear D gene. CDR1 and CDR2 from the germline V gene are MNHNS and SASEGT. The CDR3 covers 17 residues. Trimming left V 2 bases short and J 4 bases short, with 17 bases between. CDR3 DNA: TGTGCCAGCAGTGAACTCCTACGTGGGTACCTCACCGGGGAGCTGTTTTTT. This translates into CASSELLRGYLTGELFF.